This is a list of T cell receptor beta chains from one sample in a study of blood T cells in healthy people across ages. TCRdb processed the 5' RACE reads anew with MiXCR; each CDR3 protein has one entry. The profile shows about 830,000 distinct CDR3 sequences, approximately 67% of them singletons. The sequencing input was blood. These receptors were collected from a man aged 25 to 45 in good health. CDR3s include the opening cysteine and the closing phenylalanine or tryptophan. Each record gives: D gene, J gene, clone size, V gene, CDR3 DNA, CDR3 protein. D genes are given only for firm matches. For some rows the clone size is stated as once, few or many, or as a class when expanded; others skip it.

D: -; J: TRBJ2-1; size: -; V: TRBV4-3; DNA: TGCGCCAGCAGCCGAACGACGGGGGCAAATGAGCAGTTCTTC; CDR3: CASSRTTGANEQFF
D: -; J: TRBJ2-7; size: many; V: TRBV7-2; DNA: TGTGCCAGCAGTAGTCGGGGCTACGAGCAGTACTTC; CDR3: CASSSRGYEQYF
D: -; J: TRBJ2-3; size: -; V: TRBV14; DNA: TGTGCCAGCAGCCAATGGATTAGAGGCACAGATACGCAGTATTTT; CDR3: CASSQWIRGTDTQYF
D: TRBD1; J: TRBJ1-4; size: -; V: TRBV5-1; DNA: TGCGCCAGCAGTGACAGGGGTTACGAAAAACTGTTTTTT; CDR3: CASSDRGYEKLFF
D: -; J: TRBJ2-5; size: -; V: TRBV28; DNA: TGTGCCATTCAAATAGGCGACCGAGAGACCCAGTACTTC; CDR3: CAIQIGDRETQYF
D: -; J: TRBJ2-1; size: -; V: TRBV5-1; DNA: TGCGCCAGCAGCAAAACCCAGGGGACCAATGAGCAGTTCTTC; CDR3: CASSKTQGTNEQFF
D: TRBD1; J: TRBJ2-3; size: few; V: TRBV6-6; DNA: TGTGCCAGCAGTGCCGACAGGGAGTCCACAGATACGCAGTATTTT; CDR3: CASSADRESTDTQYF
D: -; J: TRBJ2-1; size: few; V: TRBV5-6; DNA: TGTGCCAGCAGCTTCGGACCACCCTCCTACAATGAGCAGTTCTTC; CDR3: CASSFGPPSYNEQFF
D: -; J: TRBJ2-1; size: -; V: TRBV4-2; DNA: TGTGCCAGCAGCCAAGATAACTTGTCGGGCAATGAGCAGTTCTTC; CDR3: CASSQDNLSGNEQFF
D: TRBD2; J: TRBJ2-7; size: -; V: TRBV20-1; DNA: TGCAGTGCGCCTATAGCGGGGGCCAACTACGAGCAGTACTTC; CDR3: CSAPIAGANYEQYF
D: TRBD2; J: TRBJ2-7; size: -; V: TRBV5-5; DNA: TGTGCCAGCAGCTTGGACTCTAGCGGGGGTTACGAGCAGTACTTC; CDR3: CASSLDSSGGYEQYF
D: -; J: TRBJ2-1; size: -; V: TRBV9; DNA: TGTGCCAGCAGCGTAGGAGGTATGGATGAGCAGTTCTTC; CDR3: CASSVGGMDEQFF
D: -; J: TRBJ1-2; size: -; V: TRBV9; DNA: TGTGCCAGCAGCGCCCAGGAGGGGGTCTGGGGCTACACCTTC; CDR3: CASSAQEGVWGYTF
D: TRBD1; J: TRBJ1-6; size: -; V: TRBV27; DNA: TGTGCCAACAGCCAAACAGGGGCCTTTGGCAATTCACCCCTCCACTTT; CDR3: CANSQTGAFGNSPLHF
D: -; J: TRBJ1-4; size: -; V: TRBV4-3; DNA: TGCGCCAGCAGCCAAGATAATTATGAAAAACTGTTTTTT; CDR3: CASSQDNYEKLFF
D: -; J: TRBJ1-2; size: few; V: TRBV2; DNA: TGTGCCAGCAGGGGCTATGGGGGTACTAACTATGGCTACACCTTC; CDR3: CASRGYGGTNYGYTF
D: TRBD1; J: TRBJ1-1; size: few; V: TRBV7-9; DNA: TGTGCCAGCAGCTCCGGGACAGGGCCGAACACTGAAGCTTTCTTT; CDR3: CASSSGTGPNTEAFF
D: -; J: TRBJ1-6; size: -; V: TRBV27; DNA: TGTGCCAGCAGTTTACGAGGAGGGGACTTACTAAATTCACCCCTCCACTTT; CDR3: CASSLRGGDLLNSPLHF
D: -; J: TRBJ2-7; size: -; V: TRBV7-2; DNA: TGTGCCAGCAGCCCCTTTCAGGCCTCCTACGAGCAGTACTTC; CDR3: CASSPFQASYEQYF
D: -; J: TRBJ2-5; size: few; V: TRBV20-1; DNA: TGCAGTGCTAGTAGGACGCCCCAAGAGACCCAGTACTTC; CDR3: CSASRTPQETQYF
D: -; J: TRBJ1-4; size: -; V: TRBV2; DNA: TGTGCCAGCAGTGAAGATGTCGGACCAGTCGAAAAACTGTTTTTT; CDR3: CASSEDVGPVEKLFF
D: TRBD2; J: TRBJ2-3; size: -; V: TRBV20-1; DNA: TGCAGTGCTAGGAGGGCGGCGGCTGGACTAGCGGATATGGATACGCAGTATTTT; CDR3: CSARRAAAGLADMDTQYF
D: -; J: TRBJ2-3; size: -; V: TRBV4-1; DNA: TGCGCCAGCGGGTTTGGGGGGCCCCTTGATACGCAGTATTTT; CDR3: CASGFGGPLDTQYF
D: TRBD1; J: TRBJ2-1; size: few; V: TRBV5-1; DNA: TGCGCCAGCAGCTCACCCCAGGACAGGGACTCCTACAATGAGCAGTTCTTC; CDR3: CASSSPQDRDSYNEQFF
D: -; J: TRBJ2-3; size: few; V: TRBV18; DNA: TGTGCCAGCTCACCACCTGTGCCCACAGATACGCAGTATTTT; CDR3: CASSPPVPTDTQYF
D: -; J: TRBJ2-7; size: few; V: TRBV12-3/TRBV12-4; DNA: TGTGCCAGCAGTACTACTTTCTACGAGCAGTACTTC; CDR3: CASSTTFYEQYF
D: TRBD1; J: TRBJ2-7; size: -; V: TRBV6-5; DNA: TGTGCCAGCAGTTACTCGACAGGGGGTTCCTACGAGCAGTACTTC; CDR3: CASSYSTGGSYEQYF
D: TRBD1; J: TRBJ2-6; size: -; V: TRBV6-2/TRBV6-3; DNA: TGTGCCAGCAGTAAGACAGGGGGAACCAACGTCCTGACTTTC; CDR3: CASSKTGGTNVLTF
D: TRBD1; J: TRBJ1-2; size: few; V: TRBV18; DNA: TGTGCCAGCTCACCTACGGGACAGGAGCCCTCGACCCCTACATATGGCTACACCTTC; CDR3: CASSPTGQEPSTPTYGYTF
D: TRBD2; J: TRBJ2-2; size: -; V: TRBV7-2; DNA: TGTGCCAGCAGCGCTGGGACTAGCGGGGGACTATCGAACACCGGGGAGCTGTTTTTT; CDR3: CASSAGTSGGLSNTGELFF
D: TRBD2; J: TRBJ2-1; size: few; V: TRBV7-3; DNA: TGTGCCAGCAGCTCTAGCGGGGCCAATGAGCAGTTCTTC; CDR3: CASSSSGANEQFF
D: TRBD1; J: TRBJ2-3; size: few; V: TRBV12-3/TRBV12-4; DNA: TGTGCCAGCAGTCCGGACAGGGGGGGAGATACGCAGTATTTT; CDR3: CASSPDRGGDTQYF
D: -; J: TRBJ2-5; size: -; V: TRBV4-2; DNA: TGTGCCAGCAGCCAAGAGAGGTTGGCGCGTGAGACCCAGTACTTC; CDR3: CASSQERLARETQYF
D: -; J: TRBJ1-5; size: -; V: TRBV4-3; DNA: TGCGCCAGCAGCCAATTGGGGGCACAGCCCCAGCATTTT; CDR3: CASSQLGAQPQHF
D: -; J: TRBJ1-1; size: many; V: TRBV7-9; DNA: TGTGCCAGCAGCTTAGGACTGATGAACACTGAAGCTTTCTTT; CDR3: CASSLGLMNTEAFF
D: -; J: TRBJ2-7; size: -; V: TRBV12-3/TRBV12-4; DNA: TGTGCCAGCAGTTCCCCCTACAATGAGCAGTACTTC; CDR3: CASSSPYNEQYF
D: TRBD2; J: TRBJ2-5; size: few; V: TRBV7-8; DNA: TGTGCCAGCAGCTACCTAGCGGGGGCCTCAAAAGAGACCCAGTACTTC; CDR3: CASSYLAGASKETQYF
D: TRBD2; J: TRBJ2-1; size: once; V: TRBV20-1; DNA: TGCAGTGCTAGAATAGCGGGGGGGCAGCAGGAGCAGTTCTTC; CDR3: CSARIAGGQQEQFF
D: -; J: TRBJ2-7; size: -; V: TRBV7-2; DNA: TGTGCCAGCAGCTTAGTCGGGGGCCCCGGCTCCTACAATGAGCAGTACTTC; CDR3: CASSLVGGPGSYNEQYF
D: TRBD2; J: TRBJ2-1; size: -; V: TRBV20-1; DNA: TGCAGTGCTGGGGGGGATCATGGGGATGAGCAGTTCTTC; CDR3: CSAGGDHGDEQFF
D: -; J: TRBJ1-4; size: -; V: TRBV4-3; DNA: TGCGCCAGCAGCAAGAGACGACAGATCAATGAAAAACTGTTTTTT; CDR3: CASSKRRQINEKLFF
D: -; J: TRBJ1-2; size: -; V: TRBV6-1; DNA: TGTGCCAGCAGTGAAGACACAAGACAGACCTTCTATGGCTACACCTTC; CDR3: CASSEDTRQTFYGYTF
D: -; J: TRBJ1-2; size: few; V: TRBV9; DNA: TGTGCCAGCAGCGCCACGGATATCCCATATGGCTACACCTTC; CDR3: CASSATDIPYGYTF
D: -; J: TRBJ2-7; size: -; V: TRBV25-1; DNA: TGTGCCAGCAGTGAGGGGACAACGAGCTCCTACGAGCAGTACTTC; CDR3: CASSEGTTSSYEQYF
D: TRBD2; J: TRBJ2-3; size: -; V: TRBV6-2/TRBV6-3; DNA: TGTGCCAGACTTGCACCTGCGGGGGGTTTGCAGTATTTT; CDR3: CARLAPAGGLQYF
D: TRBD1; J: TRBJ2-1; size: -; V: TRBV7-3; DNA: TGTGCCAGCAGCAACTACAGGGGGAATGAGCAGTTCTTC; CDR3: CASSNYRGNEQFF
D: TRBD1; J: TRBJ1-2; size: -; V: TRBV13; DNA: TGTGCCAGCAGCTCGACAGGGGGCCGGTATGGCTACACCTTC; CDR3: CASSSTGGRYGYTF